The 27 T cell receptor beta chains below were found in one sample sequenced in a study of blood T cell repertoires in COVID-19. Sequencing was performed with immunoSEQ multiplex PCR; in TCRdb, only in-frame clones are kept and a portion is missing. Of roughly 110,000 clones in the sample, 71% are singletons; the top ten hold about 1%. Sample: peripheral blood. The receptors were sampled from a human donor with acute or convalescent COVID-19. The donor label of this sample is uncertain.

The chain recombines TRBV9 with TRBJ2-3, with 8 bases aligning to TRBD1. After removal of 3 bases from V and 0 bases from J, the junction contained 6 bases not matched to a gene. This CDR3 spans 16 amino acids. CDR1 is SGDLS, CDR2 YYNGEE, per germline. The CDR3 DNA reads TGTGCCAGCAGCGGGACAGGGCCTTCTAGCACAGATACGCAGTATTTT. Residues: CASSGTGPSSTDTQYF.

This chain connects TRBV10-3 to TRBJ2-1; D is unresolved. Germline V gene sequence: CDR1 ENHRY, CDR2 SYGVKD. This CDR3 is built from 14 residues. The V and J ends lost 0 bases and 10 bases respectively, with 13 bases between them. In DNA, the CDR3 is TGTGCCATCAGTGAGTCAAGTTCCCCCAGGGAGCAGTTCTTC. This translates into CAISESSSPREQFF.

The chain recombines TRBV7-2 with TRBJ2-1, with unresolved D. CDR1 is SGHTA, CDR2 FQGNSA, per germline. Trimming removed 5 bases from V and 0 bases from J, with 14 bases in between. CDR3 length: 16 residues. CDR3 residues: CASSPSRRYSYNEQFF. CDR3 nucleotides: TGTGCCAGCAGCCCATCGCGTCGGTACTCCTACAATGAGCAGTTCTTC.

The V gene is TRBV2, the J gene TRBJ2-1; 13 nucleotides line up with TRBD2. V was clipped by 4 bases and J by 12 bases; unmatched bases: 6. CDR1 and CDR2 (germline): SNHLY, FYNNEI. This CDR3 comprises 14 residues. As DNA, the CDR3 is TGTGCCAGCAGTGGAGTTAGACTAGCGGGGGGGCAGTTCTTC. This translates into CASSGVRLAGGQFF. The full variable domain, completed using reference TRBV2 and TRBJ2-1, is EPEVTQTPSHQVTQMGQEVILRCVPISNHLYFYWYRQILGQKVEFLVSFYNNEISEKSEIFDDQFSVERPDGSNFTLKIRSTKLEDSAMYFCASSGVRLAGGQFFGPGTRLTVL.

This clone was detected only once. V and J are TRBV5-1 and TRBJ2-3, with D perhaps matching TRBD2 (5 bases). Germline-derived CDR1 and CDR2 are SGHRS and YFSETQ. Trimming left V 5 bases short and J 5 bases short, with 9 bases between. CDR3 size: 12 residues. The CDR3 sequence is CASRTEGDTQYF. CDR3 coding DNA: TGCGCCAGCAGAACTGAGGGAGATACGCAGTATTTT.

The chain couples TRBV7-8 to TRBJ2-1; 7 nucleotides agree with TRBD1. J gave up 12 bases and V 4 bases, and 9 bases lay outside the gene matches. Per germline, CDR1 SGHVS and CDR2 FQNEAQ. The CDR3 runs 13 residues. For the CDR3, the DNA is TGTGCCAGCAGCTCGGGACAGCTCAGGGGGCAGTTCTTC. It translates to CASSSGQLRGQFF.

This chain joins TRBV6-5 and TRBJ1-2; 9 bases match TRBD1. Trimming at V came to 10 bases and at J to 5 bases, leaving 8 bases not matched to a gene. This CDR3 contains 13 residues. CDR1 is MNHEY, CDR2 SVGAGI, per germline. This CDR3 is CATVDRGRYGYTF. CDR3 DNA sequence: TGTGCCACCGTGGACAGGGGTCGGTATGGCTACACCTTC.

This rearrangement joins TRBV29-1 to TRBJ1-4, with a tentative D call TRBD1 (6 bases). The ends were cut back, 3 bases at V and 2 bases at J, with 10 bases in the middle. CDR3 length equals 14 residues. Germline CDR1 is SQVTM and CDR2 is ANQGSEA. The CDR3 spells CSVDGGATNEKLFF. The DNA for the CDR3 is TGCAGCGTTGACGGGGGGGCCACTAATGAAAAACTGTTTTTT.

This sequence joins TRBV4-1 and TRBJ2-2, with 11 nucleotides matching TRBD2. Germline lookup yields CDR1 MGHRA and CDR2 YSYEKL. This CDR3 spans 16 amino acids. The trim removed 4 bases at V and 4 bases at J, leaving 5 bases unmatched. CDR3: CASSPRSGGGTGELFF. Here the CDR3 DNA reads TGCGCCAGCAGCCCACGTAGCGGGGGGGGCACCGGGGAGCTGTTTTTT.

CDR3 coding DNA: TGTGCCAGCAGCTTAGAAGGGATGGGTGGACTGGGCGGCTACACCTTC. This codes for CASSLEGMGGLGGYTF. The rearrangement links TRBV11-2 to TRBJ1-2; D unclear. Germline lookup yields CDR1 SGHAT and CDR2 FQNNGV. The CDR3 runs 16 residues. Trimming stripped 0 bases from V and 8 bases from J, with 19 bases between.

The chain links TRBV3-1 (or the pseudogene TRBV3-2) to TRBJ2-7, with D unresolved. Germline assignment: CDR1 LGHDT and CDR2 YNNKEL (reference sequence). The V and J ends lost 1 base and 6 bases respectively, with 10 bases between them. The CDR3 runs to 13 residues. The CDR3 DNA is TGTGCCAGCAGCCAAGTCCCCTCGGGCGAGCAGTACGTC. Residues: CASSQVPSGEQYV.

The chain combines TRBV18 with TRBJ2-2; 7 bases align to TRBD1. The CDR3 consists of 15 residues. Germline loops: CDR1 KGHSH, CDR2 LQKENI. The trim removed 5 bases at V and 5 bases at J, leaving 8 bases unmatched. The CDR3 sequence is CASSRFGQETGELFF. The DNA for the CDR3 is TGTGCCAGCTCAAGGTTTGGACAGGAGACCGGGGAGCTGTTTTTT.

This chain joins TRBV11-2 and TRBJ2-6, with a weak D call TRBD2 (5 bases). The length of the CDR3 is 14 residues. The V and J ends lost 6 bases and 2 bases respectively, with 8 bases between them. Germline V CDR1 and CDR2: SGHAT, FQNNGV. The CDR3: CASSGLTGANVLTF. The CDR3, as DNA: TGTGCCAGCAGTGGACTGACTGGGGCCAACGTCCTGACTTTC.

V is TRBV10-3 and J is TRBJ2-3; 7 nucleotides align to TRBD2. The ends lost 0 bases at V and 2 bases at J; junction bases unmatched: 5. Germline V lookup: CDR1 ENHRY, CDR2 SYGVKD. This CDR3 is 16 amino acids long. The CDR3 region has the DNA TGTGCCATCAGTGAGTCGGTCCGGGGGGTCACAGATACGCAGTATTTT. Protein product: CAISESVRGVTDTQYF.

This clone was detected only a few times. The V call is TRBV5-1, the J call TRBJ1-4; D may be TRBD1 (5 bases). CDR1 SGHRS and CDR2 YFSETQ come from the germline V gene. The V gene lost 3 bases and the J gene lost 4 bases, with 10 bases spanning the gap. The CDR3 extends over 14 amino acids. The CDR3 coding sequence is TGCGCCAGCAGCTCGACAGTACATAATGAAAAACTGTTTTTT. Its protein is CASSSTVHNEKLFF. The whole variable domain, filled in from reference TRBV5-1 and TRBJ1-4, reads KAGVTQTPRYLIKTRGQQVTLSCSPISGHRSVSWYQQTPGQGLQFLFEYFSETQRNKGNFPGRFSGRQFSNSRSEMNVSTLELGDSALYLCASSSTVHNEKLFFGSGTQLSVL.

Points on this clone: Sequence at one end of the junction differs from germline and may be a read error. The chain couples TRBV6-5 to TRBJ2-4, with 7 positions matching TRBD2. CDR3 length equals 15 residues. In germline, CDR1 is MNHEY, CDR2 SVGAGI. The CDR3 sequence is CASTLGGGAKNIQYF. For the CDR3, the DNA is TGTGCCAGCACCTTAGGCGGGGGAGCCAAAAACATCCAGTACTTC.

This sequence joins TRBV5-1 and TRBJ1-4, with a weak D call TRBD1 (5 bases). With 4 bases removed from V and 8 bases from J, the gap between germline ends came to 15 bases. The CDR3 has 14 amino acids. CDR1 and CDR2 (germline): SGHRS, YFSETQ. CDR3 in amino acids: CASSPGPSQEKLFF. The CDR3 region has the DNA TGCGCCAGCAGCCCAGGGCCCTCCCAGGAAAAACTGTTTTTT.

Note on this clone: This may come from a read error, since a much larger clone is one base off. This chain connects TRBV10-3 to TRBJ2-7, with a possible D match to TRBD2 (6 bases). Germline CDR1 is ENHRY and CDR2 is SYGVKD. This CDR3 comprises 14 residues. Trimming stripped 2 bases from V and 6 bases from J, with 14 bases between. In DNA, the CDR3 is TGTGCCATCAGTGAGGGAAGACTAGATGTCGAGCAGTACTTC. Translated, it gives CAISEGRLDVEQYF.

This clone was recorded a few times. This chain connects TRBV7-3 to TRBJ1-6; TRBD1 matches at 8 bases. The V and J ends lost 5 bases and 8 bases, in that order; junction bases with no gene match: 5. This CDR3 spans 14 amino acids. From germline, CDR1 is SGHTA and CDR2 FQGTGA. The CDR3 DNA is TGTGCCAGCAGCCCGGACAGGGCTGATTCACCCCTCCACTTT. It yields the protein CASSPDRADSPLHF.

The chain links TRBV6-5 to TRBJ2-2; 10 nucleotides match TRBD1. The V gene end was trimmed by 6 bases and the J gene end by 3 bases; junction bases not matched to a gene: 4. CDR1 is MNHEY and CDR2 is SVGAGI in the germline V gene. The CDR3 sequence is 15 residues long. The CDR3 DNA is TGTGCCAGCAGGGGGGGGACAGGGGACACCGGGGAGCTGTTTTTT. It yields the protein CASRGGTGDTGELFF.

The V gene is TRBV24-1, the J gene TRBJ2-2; a weak D match, TRBD2 (7 bases). Germline lookup yields CDR1 KGHDR and CDR2 SFDVKD. The CDR3 is 20 residues long. Deletions cut 2 bases from V and 0 bases from J, with 21 bases between. The CDR3 bases are TGTGCCACCAGTGATTCCGAGGGGGGGCGCGGTTTTTCGAACACCGGGGAGCTGTTTTTT. Encoded protein: CATSDSEGGRGFSNTGELFF.

V usage is TRBV12-3 or TRBV12-4 and J usage is TRBJ1-1; no definite D call. V gave up 5 bases and J gave up 4 bases, with 8 bases separating them. The CDR3 has 12 residues. The CDR3 spells CASSPQVTEAFF. In DNA, the CDR3 is TGTGCCAGCAGTCCCCAGGTCACTGAAGCTTTCTTT.

This clone was observed a few times. The rearrangement uses TRBV11-3 and TRBJ2-2; D is perhaps TRBD2 (6 bases). The germline V gene encodes CDR1 SGHNT and CDR2 YENEEA. The germline V and J ends were trimmed by 5 bases and 1 base, with 8 bases remaining between them. The length of the CDR3 is 14 residues. The CDR3 DNA is TGTGCCAGCAGCCCCGGGGGGAACACCGGGGAGCTGTTTTTT. Its translation: CASSPGGNTGELFF.

The gene calls are TRBV6-2 or TRBV6-3 and TRBJ2-5; TRBD2 is a possible D gene (6 bases). CDR3 size: 14 residues. The ends were cut back, 5 bases at V and 4 bases at J, with 14 bases in the middle. Per the germline V gene, CDR1 is MNHEY and CDR2 is SVGEGT. CDR3 amino acids: CASSRPGGRETQYF. CDR3 DNA sequence: TGTGCCAGCAGTCGCCCCGGGGGAAGAGAGACCCAGTACTTC.

CDR3 amino acids: CASRSNRGTNEKLFF. The CDR3 DNA is TGTGCCAGCAGGTCCAATCGGGGGACTAATGAAAAACTGTTTTTT. This chain joins TRBV2 and TRBJ1-4; possibly TRBD1 for D (5 bases). V was cut by 6 bases and J by 2 bases, with 13 bases left in between. CDR1 is SNHLY and CDR2 is FYNNEI in the germline V gene. CDR3 length equals 15 residues. The complete variable domain, with remaining parts taken from reference TRBV2 and TRBJ1-4, reads EPEVTQTPSHQVTQMGQEVILRCVPISNHLYFYWYRQILGQKVEFLVSFYNNEISEKSEIFDDQFSVERPDGSNFTLKIRSTKLEDSAMYFCASRSNRGTNEKLFFGSGTQLSVL.

The V gene is TRBV7-8, the J gene TRBJ2-7, with TRBD1 matching 7 bases. The CDR3 is 14 amino acids. Germline V gene sequence: CDR1 SGHVS, CDR2 FQNEAQ. With 3 bases clipped from V and 4 bases from J, the junction kept 6 bases outside the gene matches. DNA for the CDR3: TGTGCCAGCAGCTTTTCGACAGGGCCTTACGAGCAGTACGTC. As protein: CASSFSTGPYEQYV.

The CDR3 protein is CASSPPYIYSGGRDGYTF. The CDR3 nucleotides read TGTGCCAGCAGCCCACCTTATATCTATTCAGGGGGAAGGGATGGCTACACCTTC. The gene calls are TRBV21-1 and TRBJ1-2; the D call in the table, TRBD1, was not verified against the DNA. TRBV21-1 is a listed pseudogene. The CDR3 length is 18 residues.